This is a list of T cell receptor beta chains from one sample in a study of neoadjuvant anti-PD-1 for oral cavity cancer. Data came from immunoSEQ multiplex PCR; TCRdb stores just in-frame clones and leaves some out. The table includes nearly 10,000 clones, roughly three fifths detected once. The material was PBMCs, obtained after nivolumab (anti-PD-1) treatment. These receptors originate from a person between 40 and 79 years old with oral cavity squamous cell carcinoma. Each CDR3 is given with its conserved first and last residue. D genes are given only for firm matches. Expanded clones are given a class, and other clones once, few, many or no size at all.

V gene	J gene	clone size	D gene	CDR3 DNA	CDR3 protein
TRBV7-3	TRBJ1-6	few	TRBD1	TGTGCCAGCAGCTTAGCAGGGGGTGGTAATTCACCCCTCCACTTT	CASSLAGGGNSPLHF
TRBV21-1	TRBJ2-7	NA	NA	TGTGCCAGCATATCTTCCTACGAGCAGTACTTC	CASISSYEQYF
TRBV29-1	TRBJ1-2	NA	TRBD1	TGCAGCGTTACCGGGACAGGGGGCGAAGGCTACACCTTC	CSVTGTGGEGYTF
TRBV28	TRBJ2-4	NA	NA	TGTGCCAGCAGTCTTGGGGGACCTCTAGCCAAAAACATTCAGTACTTC	CASSLGGPLAKNIQYF
TRBV6-1	TRBJ2-7	NA	NA	TGTGCCAGCCACCCGGACCCCTCCTACGAGCAGTACTTC	CASHPDPSYEQYF
TRBV5-5	TRBJ1-6	NA	NA	TGTGCCAGCAGCTTGGAACCGTCGGCTAGCTCCTATAATTCACCCCTCCACTTT	CASSLEPSASSYNSPLHF
TRBV2	TRBJ1-3	NA	NA	TGTGCCAGCAGTGAAGCGAGACAGGCTGGAAACACCATATATTTT	CASSEARQAGNTIYF
TRBV19	TRBJ2-2	NA	TRBD1	TGTGCCAGCTGCTCGACAGGGATGAACACCGGGGAGCTGTTTTTT	CASCSTGMNTGELFF
TRBV28	TRBJ1-2	NA	NA	TGTGCCAGCAGGTTAGGGTCGTCAGTAGATGGCTACACCTTC	CASRLGSSVDGYTF
TRBV7-9	TRBJ2-1	few	TRBD2	TGTGCCAGCAGCCCCGGGGGGACTAGGATGAATGAGCAGTTCTTC	CASSPGGTRMNEQFF
TRBV29-1	TRBJ1-2	NA	NA	TGCAGCGTTGGGGGGAACTATGGCTACACCTTC	CSVGGNYGYTF
TRBV30	TRBJ2-3	NA	NA	TGTGCCTGGAGTTTACAGGTTAGCACAGATACGCAGTATTTT	CAWSLQVSTDTQYF
TRBV7-8	TRBJ1-2	NA	TRBD1	TGTGCCAGCAGCATCCCGGGACAGGAAAGTAGGGGCACCTTC	CASSIPGQESRGTF
TRBV19	TRBJ1-3	NA	TRBD1	TGTGCCAGTAGTCGGGACAGAGACGGAAACACCATATATTTT	CASSRDRDGNTIYF
TRBV14	TRBJ1-1	few	TRBD1	TGTGCCAGCAGCCTAAACACAGGGGGACACACTGAAGCTTTCTTT	CASSLNTGGHTEAFF
TRBV7-9	TRBJ1-2	few	TRBD1	TGTGCCAGCAGTCCCCGGACAGGGCACGACTATGGCTACACCTTC	CASSPRTGHDYGYTF
TRBV10-1	TRBJ2-1	NA	NA	TGCGCCAGCAGTGAGAGGTCGACTGGGTCCGGGGCTGGTGAGCAGTTCTTC	CASSERSTGSGAGEQFF
TRBV28	TRBJ1-1	few	NA	TGTGCCAGCGGTTTTCAGGTCACTGAAGCTTTCTTT	CASGFQVTEAFF
TRBV11-3	TRBJ2-1	NA	NA	TGTGCCAGCAGCCCCAGCCATGGCTACAATGAGCAGTTCTTC	CASSPSHGYNEQFF
TRBV27	TRBJ1-6	once	NA	TGTGCCAGCAGTTCGTTCCAGGAAAGGACCTCCTATAATTCACCCCTCCACTTT	CASSSFQERTSYNSPLHF
TRBV27	TRBJ1-3	NA	NA	TGTGCCAGCAGTTTGGGGTTTGGAAACACCATATATTTT	CASSLGFGNTIYF
TRBV7-9	TRBJ2-2	NA	NA	TGTGCCAGCAGCCCGCCGGGTACCGGGGAGCTGTTTTTT	CASSPPGTGELFF
TRBV19	TRBJ2-1	NA	NA	TGTGCCAGTAGTTCAACCCCGGCGGATGAGCAGTTCTTC	CASSSTPADEQFF
TRBV14	TRBJ1-1	NA	NA	TGTGCCAGCAGCCTCCAGTTGAACACTGAAGCTTTCTTT	CASSLQLNTEAFF
TRBV21-1	TRBJ2-1	few	NA	TGTGCCAGCAGCAAAGATACCACTAGCGGATACAATGAGCAGTTCTTC	CASSKDTTSGYNEQFF
TRBV29-1	TRBJ1-2	medium-sized	TRBD1	TGCAGCGTTGAAGATAACAGGGGGCAAGGCTACACCTTC	CSVEDNRGQGYTF
TRBV5-4	TRBJ2-1	NA	NA	TGTGCCAGCAGCTTGGAAGTGGGAGCCTCCTACAATGAGCAGTTCTTC	CASSLEVGASYNEQFF
TRBV28	TRBJ1-6	few	NA	TGTGCCAGCAGTTTATGGGGAGGGATTCCCAATTCACCCCTCCACTTT	CASSLWGGIPNSPLHF